The 5 T cell receptor beta chains below all came from one sample that was sequenced in a study of read filtering for tumor transcriptome and immune sequencing (dated by TCRdb to the early 2020s). The sample was run on an Illumina HiSeq 4000. Starting from around 400 ng RNA, TCR libraries were constructed with the Immunoverse kit using molecular barcoded adaptors that cover the alpha/delta and beta/gamma chains. Using fastp at Q25 and MiXCR, TCRdb reprocessed the public reads and kept productive beta chains. Every distinct CDR3 protein forms one entry, paired with its most common genes and DNA. This sample gives tens of thousands of distinct CDR3 sequences in total; 20% to 25% of them show up just once. Roughly an eighth of the sample comes from the top ten. Sequenced material: a population of CD138-negative cells sorted from bone marrow. Reading the label with the study, this specimen's cell subset or site is: bone marrow mononuclear cells depleted of CD138+ plasma/myeloma cells by negative magnetic selection. These receptors came from a donor at least 40 years old with multiple myeloma.

The sample holds many counts of this clonotype. The chain links TRBV2 to TRBJ1-4; 8 bases are a match to TRBD1. The length of the CDR3 is 14 residues. Germline CDR1 and CDR2: SNHLY and FYNNEI. V was pared by 6 bases and J by 6 bases, with 6 bases of the junction left unmatched. The CDR3 sequence: CASRETGVDEKLFF. CDR3 sequence (DNA): TGTGCCAGCAGAGAGACAGGGGTGGATGAAAAACTGTTTTTT. Together with reference TRBV2 and TRBJ1-4, the CDR3 gives the full variable domain: EPEVTQTPSHQVTQMGQEVILRCVPISNHLYFYWYRQILGQKVEFLVSFYNNEISEKSEIFDDQFSVERPDGSNFTLKIRSTKLEDSAMYFCASRETGVDEKLFFGSGTQLSVL.

This clonotype was recorded at least ten times. This chain joins TRBV12-3 or TRBV12-4 and TRBJ1-5; D unresolved. The CDR3 has 13 residues. The V and J ends lost 3 bases and 0 bases respectively, with 3 bases between them. CDR3 sequence reads: CASSFNSNQPQHF. The CDR3 bases are TGTGCCAGCAGTTTTAATAGCAATCAGCCCCAGCATTTT.

The chain joins TRBV19 to TRBJ2-3; D ambiguous. The closer fit of TRBJ1-5 to the DNA end suggests the J call may be wrong. Germline assignment: CDR1 LNHDA and CDR2 SQIVND (reference sequence). The CDR3 is 13 residues long. This chain's CDR3 is CASSRKGTDTQHF. In nucleotides, the CDR3 is TGTGCCAGTAGTCGGAAAGGCACGGATACGCAGCATTTT.

In this sample, this clonotype turned up many times. The chain links TRBV28 to TRBJ2-1; 10 bases line up with TRBD2. Germline CDR1 is MDHEN and CDR2 is SYDVKM. V was clipped by 8 bases and J by 7 bases; unmatched bases: 14. This CDR3 comprises 16 residues. The CDR3 here is CASSSPAGGLKNEQFF. For the CDR3, the DNA is TGTGCCAGCTCCTCCCCAGCGGGGGGGCTCAAGAATGAGCAGTTCTTC.

This clonotype appeared many times. The chain couples TRBV7-2 to TRBJ2-2; a possible D gene is TRBD2 (7 bases). Germline assignment: CDR1 SGHTA and CDR2 FQGNSA. V was shortened by 2 bases and J by 5 bases, with 15 bases between the two germline ends. The CDR3 consists of 16 residues. CDR3 amino acids: CASSLFGGAGTGELFF. In DNA form, the CDR3 reads TGTGCCAGCAGCTTATTTGGGGGGGCCGGGACCGGGGAGCTGTTTTTT.